This T cell receptor (beta chain) came from a study of PD-L1 blockade in urothelial cancer. In the study overall: Patients previously received 0 to 3 chemotherapy regimens.

Study findings and constraints: Expansion of tumor-associated blood clones at 3 weeks was greater in durable-benefit patients.

Trimming shortened V by 2 bases and J by 7 bases, and 16 bases separated the two germline ends. This CDR3 spans 15 amino acids. Germline loops: CDR1 SGDLS, CDR2 YYNGEE. In each PCR, synthetic TCR analog templates were spiked in. TCRdb's copy holds only in-frame clones and misses some; the assay was immunoSEQ multiplex PCR. This repertoire shows under 100,000 clones, 82% found once; its top ten account for approximately 9.5%. This clone appeared a single time. Its antigen is unknown. This receptor was taken from a man aged 65 to 79 with urothelial cancer. The genes are TRBV9 and TRBJ2-1; possible D gene TRBD2, 5 bases. The source material was PBMCs, sampled around atezolizumab (anti-PD-L1) treatment. The CDR3 reads CASSVGVSRGNEQFF. The CDR3 DNA is TGTGCCAGCAGCGTGGGAGTATCTCGAGGAAATGAGCAGTTCTTC.